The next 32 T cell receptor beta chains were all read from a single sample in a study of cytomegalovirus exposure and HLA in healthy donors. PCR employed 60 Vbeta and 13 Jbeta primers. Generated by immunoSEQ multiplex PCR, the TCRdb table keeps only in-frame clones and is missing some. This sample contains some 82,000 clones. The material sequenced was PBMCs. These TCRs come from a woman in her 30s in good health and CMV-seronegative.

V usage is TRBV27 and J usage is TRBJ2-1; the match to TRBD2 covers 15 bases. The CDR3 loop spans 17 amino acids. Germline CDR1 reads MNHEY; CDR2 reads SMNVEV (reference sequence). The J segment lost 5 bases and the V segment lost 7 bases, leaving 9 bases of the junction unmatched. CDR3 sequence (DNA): TGTGCCAGCACTCCTAGGACTAGCGGGAGGGCCAACAATGAGCAGTTCTTC. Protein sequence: CASTPRTSGRANNEQFF.

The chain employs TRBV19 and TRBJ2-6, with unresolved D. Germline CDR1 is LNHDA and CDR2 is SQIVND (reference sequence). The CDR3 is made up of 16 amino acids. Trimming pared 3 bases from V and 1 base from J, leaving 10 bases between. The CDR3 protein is CASSIQVPSGANVLTF. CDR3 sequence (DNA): TGTGCCAGTAGTATTCAGGTACCGTCTGGGGCCAACGTCCTGACTTTC. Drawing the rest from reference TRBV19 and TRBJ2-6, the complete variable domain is DGGITQSPKYLFRKEGQNVTLSCEQNLNHDAMYWYRQDPGQGLRLIYYSQIVNDFQKGDIAEGYSVSREKKESFPLTVTSAQKNPTAFYLCASSIQVPSGANVLTFGAGSRLTVL.

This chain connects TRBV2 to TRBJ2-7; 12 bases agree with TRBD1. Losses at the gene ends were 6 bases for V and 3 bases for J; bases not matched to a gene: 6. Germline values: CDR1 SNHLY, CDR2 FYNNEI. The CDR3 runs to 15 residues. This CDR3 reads CASREGTGGVYEQYF. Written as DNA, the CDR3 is TGTGCCAGCAGGGAGGGGACAGGGGGCGTCTACGAGCAGTACTTC.

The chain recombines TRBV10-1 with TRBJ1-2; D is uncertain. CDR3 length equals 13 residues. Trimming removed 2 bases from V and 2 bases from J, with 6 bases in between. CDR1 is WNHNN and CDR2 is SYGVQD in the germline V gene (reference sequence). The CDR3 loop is CASSEEGNYGYTF. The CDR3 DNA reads TGCGCCAGCAGTGAGGAGGGAAACTATGGCTACACCTTC.

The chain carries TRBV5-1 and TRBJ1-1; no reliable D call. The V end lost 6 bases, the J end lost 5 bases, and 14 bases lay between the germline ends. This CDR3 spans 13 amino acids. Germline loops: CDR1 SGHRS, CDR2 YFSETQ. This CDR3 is CASKRVVGTEAFF. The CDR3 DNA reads TGCGCCAGCAAGAGGGTTGTTGGAACTGAAGCTTTCTTT.

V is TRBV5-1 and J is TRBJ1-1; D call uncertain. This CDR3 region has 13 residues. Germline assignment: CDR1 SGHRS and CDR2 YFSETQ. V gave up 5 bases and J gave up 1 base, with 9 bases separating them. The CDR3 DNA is TGCGCCAGCAGTCACCTCGGGAACACTGAAGCTTTCTTT. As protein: CASSHLGNTEAFF.

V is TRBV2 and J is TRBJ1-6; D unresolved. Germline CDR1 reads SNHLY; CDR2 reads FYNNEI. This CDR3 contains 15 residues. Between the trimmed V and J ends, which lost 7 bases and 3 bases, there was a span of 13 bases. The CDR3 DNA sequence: TGTGCCAGCAAATTAAGGGAGGACTATAATTCACCCCTCCACTTT. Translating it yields CASKLREDYNSPLHF.

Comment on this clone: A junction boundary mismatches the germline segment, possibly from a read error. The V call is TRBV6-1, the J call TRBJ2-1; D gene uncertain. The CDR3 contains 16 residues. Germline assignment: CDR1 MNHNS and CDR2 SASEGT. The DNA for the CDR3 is TGTGCCAGCAGTGAATCCGAATTTAGCTCCGACAATGAGCAGTTCTTC. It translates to CASSESEFSSDNEQFF.

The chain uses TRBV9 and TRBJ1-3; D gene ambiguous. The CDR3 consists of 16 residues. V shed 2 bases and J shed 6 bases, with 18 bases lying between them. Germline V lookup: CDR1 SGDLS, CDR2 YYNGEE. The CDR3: CASSVGRDLLANTIYF. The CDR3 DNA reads TGTGCCAGCAGCGTGGGGAGAGACTTACTAGCAAACACCATATATTTT.

The CDR3 DNA sequence: TGTGCCAGCAGTAGCGGGAGTAATGAGCAGTTCTTC. Translated: CASSSGSNEQFF. The genes are TRBV6-5 and TRBJ2-1; 8 nucleotides align to TRBD2. Germline V gene sequence: CDR1 MNHEY, CDR2 SVGAGI. V gave up 5 bases and J gave up 7 bases; unmatched junction bases: 1. The CDR3 spans 12 residues.

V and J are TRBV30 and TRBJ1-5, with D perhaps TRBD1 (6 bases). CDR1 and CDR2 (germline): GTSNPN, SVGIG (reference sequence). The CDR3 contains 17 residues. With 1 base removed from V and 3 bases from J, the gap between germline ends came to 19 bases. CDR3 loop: CAWSGGRGPSDNQPQHF. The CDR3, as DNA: TGTGCCTGGAGTGGGGGGCGGGGGCCAAGTGACAATCAGCCCCAGCATTTT.

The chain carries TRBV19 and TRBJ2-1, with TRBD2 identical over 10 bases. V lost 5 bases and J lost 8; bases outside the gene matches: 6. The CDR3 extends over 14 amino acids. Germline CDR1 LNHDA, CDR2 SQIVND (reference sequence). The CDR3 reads CASSSSGSKDEQFF. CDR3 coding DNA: TGTGCCAGTAGTTCTAGCGGGAGTAAGGATGAGCAGTTCTTC. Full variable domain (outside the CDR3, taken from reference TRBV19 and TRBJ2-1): DGGITQSPKYLFRKEGQNVTLSCEQNLNHDAMYWYRQDPGQGLRLIYYSQIVNDFQKGDIAEGYSVSREKKESFPLTVTSAQKNPTAFYLCASSSSGSKDEQFFGPGTRLTVL.

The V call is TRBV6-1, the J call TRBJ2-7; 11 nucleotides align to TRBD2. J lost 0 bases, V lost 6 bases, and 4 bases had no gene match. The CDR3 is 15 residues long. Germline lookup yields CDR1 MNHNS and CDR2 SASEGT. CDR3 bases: TGTGCCAGCAGCCCCGGGACTAGCGGCTCCTACGAGCAGTACTTC. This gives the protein CASSPGTSGSYEQYF.

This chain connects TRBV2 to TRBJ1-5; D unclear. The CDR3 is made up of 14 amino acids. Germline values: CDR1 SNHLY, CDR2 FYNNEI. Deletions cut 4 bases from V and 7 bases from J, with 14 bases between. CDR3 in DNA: TGTGCCAGCAGTGTTTCAGGCGCAGGACAGCCCCAGCATTTT. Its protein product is CASSVSGAGQPQHF. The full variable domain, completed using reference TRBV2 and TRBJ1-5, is EPEVTQTPSHQVTQMGQEVILRCVPISNHLYFYWYRQILGQKVEFLVSFYNNEISEKSEIFDDQFSVERPDGSNFTLKIRSTKLEDSAMYFCASSVSGAGQPQHFGDGTRLSIL.

CDR3 sequence reads: CASSLSGKGNYGYTF. CDR3 coding DNA: TGCGCCAGCAGCTTGTCGGGCAAGGGGAACTATGGCTACACCTTC. The chain employs TRBV5-1 and TRBJ1-2; possibly TRBD1 for D (5 bases). V lost 1 base and J lost 2, with 12 bases in between. The germline gives CDR1 SGHRS, CDR2 YFSETQ. The CDR3 contains 15 residues.

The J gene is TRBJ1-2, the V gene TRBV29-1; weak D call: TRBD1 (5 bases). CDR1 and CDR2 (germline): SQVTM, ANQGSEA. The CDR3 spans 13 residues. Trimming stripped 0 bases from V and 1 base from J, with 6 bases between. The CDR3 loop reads CSVEDRGNYGYTF. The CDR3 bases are TGCAGCGTTGAAGATAGGGGTAACTATGGCTACACCTTC.

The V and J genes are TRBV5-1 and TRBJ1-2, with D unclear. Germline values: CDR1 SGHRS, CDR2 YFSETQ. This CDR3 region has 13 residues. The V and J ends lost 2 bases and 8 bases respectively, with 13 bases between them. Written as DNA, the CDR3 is TGCGCCAGCAGCTTAGCGGGGAGGCAGGGCTACACCTTC. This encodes CASSLAGRQGYTF.

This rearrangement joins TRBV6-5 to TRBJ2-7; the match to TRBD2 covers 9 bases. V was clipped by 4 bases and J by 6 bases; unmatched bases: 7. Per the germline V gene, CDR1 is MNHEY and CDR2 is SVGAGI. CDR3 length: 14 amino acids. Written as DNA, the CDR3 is TGTGCCAGCAGTTCGGGGGGCGGGAGGGCCGAGCAGTACTTC. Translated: CASSSGGGRAEQYF.

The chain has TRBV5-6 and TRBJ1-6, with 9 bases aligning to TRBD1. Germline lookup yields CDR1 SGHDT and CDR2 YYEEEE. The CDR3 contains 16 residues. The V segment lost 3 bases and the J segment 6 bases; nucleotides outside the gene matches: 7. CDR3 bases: TGTGCCAGCAGCTCCCAACAGGGGGCACGTAATTCACCCCTCCACTTT. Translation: CASSSQQGARNSPLHF.

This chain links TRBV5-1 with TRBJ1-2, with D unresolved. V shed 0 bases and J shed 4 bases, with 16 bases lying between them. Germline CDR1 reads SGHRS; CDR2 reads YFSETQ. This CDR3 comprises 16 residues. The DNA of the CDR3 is TGCGCCAGCAGCTTGGGGGAGGGCGGAGAGAGCTATGGCTACACCTTC. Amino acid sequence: CASSLGEGGESYGYTF.

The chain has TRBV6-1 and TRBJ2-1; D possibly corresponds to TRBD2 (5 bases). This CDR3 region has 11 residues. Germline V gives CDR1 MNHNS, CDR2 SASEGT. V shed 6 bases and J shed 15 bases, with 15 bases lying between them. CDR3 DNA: TGTGCCAGCAGCCACTTCGGGGTGCGGTTCTTC. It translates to CASSHFGVRFF.

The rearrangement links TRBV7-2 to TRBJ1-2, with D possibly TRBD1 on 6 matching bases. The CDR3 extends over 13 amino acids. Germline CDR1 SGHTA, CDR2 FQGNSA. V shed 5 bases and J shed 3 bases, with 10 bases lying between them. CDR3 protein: CASSPQGDYGYTF. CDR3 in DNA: TGTGCCAGCAGCCCACAGGGCGACTATGGCTACACCTTC.

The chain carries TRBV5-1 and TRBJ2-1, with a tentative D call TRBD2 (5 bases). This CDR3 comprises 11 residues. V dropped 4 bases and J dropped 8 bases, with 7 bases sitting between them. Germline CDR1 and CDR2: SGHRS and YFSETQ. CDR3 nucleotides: TGCGCCAGCAGCAAGGAGGATGAGCAGTTCTTC. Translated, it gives CASSKEDEQFF. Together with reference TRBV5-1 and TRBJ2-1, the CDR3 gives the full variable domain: KAGVTQTPRYLIKTRGQQVTLSCSPISGHRSVSWYQQTPGQGLQFLFEYFSETQRNKGNFPGRFSGRQFSNSRSEMNVSTLELGDSALYLCASSKEDEQFFGPGTRLTVL.

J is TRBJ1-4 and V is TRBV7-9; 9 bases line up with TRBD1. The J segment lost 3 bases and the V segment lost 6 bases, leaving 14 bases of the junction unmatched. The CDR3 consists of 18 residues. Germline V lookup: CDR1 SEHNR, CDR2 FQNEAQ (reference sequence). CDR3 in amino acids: CASSPGTGIPVSNEKLFF. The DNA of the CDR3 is TGTGCCAGCAGTCCCGGGACAGGGATTCCGGTGTCTAATGAAAAACTGTTTTTT.

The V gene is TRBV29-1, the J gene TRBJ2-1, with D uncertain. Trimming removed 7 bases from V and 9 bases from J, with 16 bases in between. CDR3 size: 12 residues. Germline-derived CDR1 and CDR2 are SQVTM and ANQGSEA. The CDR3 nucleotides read TGCAGCGCTCCTAATGCGTACCGTGAGCAGTTCTTC. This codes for CSAPNAYREQFF.

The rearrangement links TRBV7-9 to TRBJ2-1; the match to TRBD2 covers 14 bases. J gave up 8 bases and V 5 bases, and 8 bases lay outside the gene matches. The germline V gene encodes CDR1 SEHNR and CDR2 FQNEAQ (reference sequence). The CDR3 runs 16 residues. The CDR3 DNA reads TGTGCCAGCAGCACGCGACTAGCGGGGGGGCTCGATGAGCAGTTCTTC. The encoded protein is CASSTRLAGGLDEQFF.

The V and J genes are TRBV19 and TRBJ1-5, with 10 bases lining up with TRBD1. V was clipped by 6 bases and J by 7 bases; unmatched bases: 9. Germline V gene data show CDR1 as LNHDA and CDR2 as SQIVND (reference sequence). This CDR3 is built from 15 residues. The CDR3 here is CASRPGQGSDQPQHF. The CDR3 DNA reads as TGTGCCAGTAGGCCGGGACAGGGGAGCGACCAGCCCCAGCATTTT.

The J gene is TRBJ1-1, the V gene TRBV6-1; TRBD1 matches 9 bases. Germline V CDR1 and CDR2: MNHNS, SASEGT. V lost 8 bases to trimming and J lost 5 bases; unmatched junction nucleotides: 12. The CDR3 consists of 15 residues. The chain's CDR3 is CASSRVGQGSTEAFF. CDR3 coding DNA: TGTGCCAGCTCCCGAGTTGGACAGGGGAGTACTGAAGCTTTCTTT.

The CDR3 reads CASSQQGGDGYTF. The CDR3 DNA reads as TGCGCCAGCAGCCAACAGGGGGGAGATGGCTACACCTTC. This chain uses TRBV4-1 with TRBJ1-2, with 7 bases matching TRBD1. V dropped 2 bases and J dropped 6; count of bases not matched to a gene: 3. The germline V gene encodes CDR1 MGHRA and CDR2 YSYEKL. This CDR3 is 13 amino acids long.

The CDR3 DNA reads as TGTGCCAGAAGCCAGGGGAATGAGCAGTTCTTC. Its protein is CARSQGNEQFF. The chain uses TRBV6-5 and TRBJ2-1; D may be TRBD1 (6 bases). V dropped 9 bases and J dropped 7 bases, with 10 bases sitting between them. Germline assignment: CDR1 MNHEY and CDR2 SVGAGI. The CDR3 runs to 11 residues.

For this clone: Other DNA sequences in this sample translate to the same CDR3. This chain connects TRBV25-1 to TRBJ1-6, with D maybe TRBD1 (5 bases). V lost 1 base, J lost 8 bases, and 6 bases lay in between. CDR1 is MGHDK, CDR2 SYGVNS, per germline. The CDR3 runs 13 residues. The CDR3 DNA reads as TGTGCCAGCAGTGAATTAGGGGATTCACCCCTCCACTTT. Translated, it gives CASSELGDSPLHF.

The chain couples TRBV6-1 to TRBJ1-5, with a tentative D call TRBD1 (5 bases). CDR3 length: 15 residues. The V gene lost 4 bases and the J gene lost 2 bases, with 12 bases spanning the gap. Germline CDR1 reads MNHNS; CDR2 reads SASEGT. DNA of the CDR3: TGTGCCAGCAGTGGACCAGGGAAGGGCAATCAGCCCCAGCATTTT. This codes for CASSGPGKGNQPQHF.